The 22 T cell receptor beta chains below come from one sample, sequenced in a study of blood T cell repertoires in COVID-19 (dated by TCRdb to about 2020). Library method: the immunoSEQ multiplex PCR assay. What TCRdb holds here is the immuneACCESS table cut down to in-frame rearrangements. Part of the clones is not present; checked against another copy, under half of the missing clones reflect an unresolved V gene, and the others are unexplained. Here the sample has about 140,000 clones; about three quarters occur a single time. The biggest ten clones account for roughly 17% of the sample. What was sequenced was peripheral blood. The receptors shown here come from a man over 45 with acute or convalescent COVID-19.

The V call is TRBV30, the J call TRBJ1-2, with 9 bases that match TRBD1. Trimming removed 0 bases from V and 4 bases from J; junction bases left unmatched: 0. This CDR3 has 13 residues. CDR1 is GTSNPN and CDR2 is SVGIG in the germline V gene (reference sequence). The CDR3 DNA reads as TGTGCCTGGAGTGTACAGGGGGCCTATGGCTACACCTTC. This translates into CAWSVQGAYGYTF.

The J gene is TRBJ1-4, the V gene TRBV5-6; TRBD1 matches 7 bases. CDR3 length: 14 amino acids. The germline CDR1 and CDR2 sequences are SGHDT and YYEEEE. Germline trimming cut 4 bases from V and 8 bases from J; bases unmatched to any gene: 8. The CDR3 is CASSQGTVGEKLFF. The CDR3 nucleotides are TGTGCCAGCAGCCAGGGGACAGTGGGAGAAAAACTGTTTTTT.

The gene calls are TRBV5-4 and TRBJ1-5, with 10 bases matching TRBD1. The CDR3 runs 15 residues. Trimming took 2 bases from V and 2 from J; bases not matched to a gene: 1. Germline CDR1 reads SGHNT; CDR2 reads YYREEE (reference sequence). This CDR3 is CASSFGTGGNQPQHF. The CDR3 DNA sequence: TGTGCCAGCAGCTTCGGGACAGGGGGCAATCAGCCCCAGCATTTT.

The chain has TRBV30 and TRBJ2-5; D is unclear. CDR1 GTSNPN and CDR2 SVGIG come from the germline V gene (reference sequence). CDR3 size: 14 residues. The V end lost 1 base, the J end lost 5 bases, and 14 bases lay between the germline ends. CDR3 coding DNA: TGTGCCTGGAGTGGACTCTCCCCCGGGGAGACCCAGTACTTC. Its protein product is CAWSGLSPGETQYF.

This chain uses TRBV30 with TRBJ1-4; D is uncertain. V shed 2 bases and J shed 7 bases, with 17 bases lying between them. The V gene's germline CDR1 is GTSNPN and CDR2 SVGIG (reference sequence). The CDR3 length is 15 residues. CDR3 nucleotide sequence: TGTGCCTGGAGTCCCGGTTTCCCCGGAGGTGAAAAACTGTTTTTT. It specifies CAWSPGFPGGEKLFF.

The chain joins TRBV6-6 to TRBJ1-6, with TRBD1 matching 7 bases. CDR3 length equals 14 residues. Germline loops: CDR1 MNHNY, CDR2 SVGAGI (reference sequence). The V segment lost 8 bases and the J segment 5 bases; nucleotides outside the gene matches: 6. CDR3: CASRKDRDNSPLHF. CDR3 nucleotides: TGTGCCAGCCGAAAAGACAGGGATAATTCACCCCTCCACTTT.

This clone was observed a single time. This chain joins TRBV4-1 and TRBJ1-4; 7 bases are a match to TRBD1. Trimming cost V 2 bases and J 5 bases; bases outside gene matches: 5. Germline values: CDR1 MGHRA, CDR2 YSYEKL. The CDR3 is made up of 15 amino acids. CDR3 loop: CASSQFAGGNEKLFF. The CDR3 DNA reads TGCGCCAGCAGCCAATTTGCAGGGGGAAATGAAAAACTGTTTTTT.

This chain connects TRBV19 to TRBJ2-2, with TRBD1 matching 7 bases. The CDR3 loop spans 15 amino acids. The germline V gene encodes CDR1 LNHDA and CDR2 SQIVND (reference sequence). V lost 5 bases to trimming and J lost 6 bases; unmatched junction nucleotides: 9. The CDR3 region has the DNA TGTGCCAGTAGTCATCCCGGGACAGCTGCCGGGGAGCTGTTTTTT. Its translation is CASSHPGTAAGELFF.

This clone was recorded a few times. The V call is TRBV11-2, the J call TRBJ2-3; weak D call: TRBD2 (5 bases). Trimming cost V 0 bases and J 5 bases, with 18 bases left between them. The CDR3 has 17 residues. Germline V lookup: CDR1 SGHAT, CDR2 FQNNGV. The CDR3 protein is CASSLDPGFWAGDTQYF. CDR3 DNA: TGTGCCAGCAGCTTAGATCCGGGGTTTTGGGCGGGAGATACGCAGTATTTT. Variable domain in full (rest from reference TRBV11-2 and TRBJ2-3): EAGVAQSPRYKIIEKRQSVAFWCNPISGHATLYWYQQILGQGPKLLIQFQNNGVVDDSQLPKDRFSAERLKGVDSTLKIQPAKLEDSAVYLCASSLDPGFWAGDTQYFGPGTRLTVL.

In regard to this clone: Within the sample, other DNA sequences also encode this same CDR3. The chain is built from TRBV27 and TRBJ1-6; D is undetermined. Germline lookup yields CDR1 MNHEY and CDR2 SMNVEV (reference sequence). Trimming left V 7 bases short and J 7 bases short, with 8 bases between. The CDR3 length is 12 residues. CDR3 nucleotide sequence: TGTGCCAGCACTGGAGGGAATTCACCCCTCCACTTT. Encoded protein: CASTGGNSPLHF.

This rearrangement joins TRBV19 to TRBJ1-2, with D maybe TRBD1 (6 bases). The V gene lost 7 bases and the J gene lost 3 bases, with 18 bases spanning the gap. The CDR3 spans 15 residues. Germline V gene lookup returns CDR1 LNHDA and CDR2 SQIVND (reference sequence). For the CDR3, the DNA is TGTGCCAGTATTGGGGTCGGCAGGGGAGACTATGGCTACACCTTC. This encodes CASIGVGRGDYGYTF.

The chain uses TRBV9 and TRBJ2-3; 8 bases match TRBD2. This CDR3 is 16 amino acids long. From germline, CDR1 is SGDLS and CDR2 YYNGEE. After removal of 1 base from V and 0 bases from J, the junction contained 4 bases not matched to a gene. CDR3 DNA sequence: TGTGCCAGCAGCGTATCCGGGGGGGGAAGCACAGATACGCAGTATTTT. It translates to CASSVSGGGSTDTQYF.

The CDR3: CASRGQLGGNSPLHF. The CDR3 nucleotides read TGTGCCAGCAGGGGACAATTAGGGGGAAATTCACCCCTCCACTTT. J is TRBJ1-6 and V is TRBV27; D is perhaps TRBD1 (6 bases). The CDR3 extends over 15 amino acids. Trimming stripped 6 bases from V and 7 bases from J, with 16 bases between. Per germline, CDR1 MNHEY and CDR2 SMNVEV (reference sequence).

The rearrangement joins TRBV5-5 to TRBJ1-1, with TRBD1 matching 8 bases. Trimming cost V 1 base and J 11 bases; bases outside gene matches: 4. This CDR3 has 12 amino acids. From germline, CDR1 is SGHKS and CDR2 YYEKEE (reference sequence). CDR3 nucleotides: TGTGCCAGCAGCTTGTGGACAGGGCGGGCTTTCTTT. It yields the protein CASSLWTGRAFF.

This chain uses TRBV5-6 with TRBJ2-5; 9 nucleotides line up with TRBD1. J was trimmed by 4 bases and V by 8 bases; bases with no gene match: 3. Germline V CDR1 and CDR2: SGHDT, YYEEEE. CDR3 size: 12 residues. CDR3 amino acids: CASTGGRETQYF. The CDR3 coding sequence is TGTGCCAGTACAGGGGGCCGAGAGACCCAGTACTTC.

This clone was recorded a few times. This chain joins TRBV4-1 and TRBJ1-5; D possibly corresponds to TRBD1 (5 bases). The CDR3 runs to 15 residues. The V gene lost 8 bases and the J gene lost 0 bases, with 14 bases spanning the gap. In germline, CDR1 is MGHRA, CDR2 YSYEKL. CDR3 nucleotide sequence: TGCGCCAGCCGACAACAGGATTATAGCAATCAGCCCCAGCATTTT. Its translation: CASRQQDYSNQPQHF.

The chain carries TRBV7-8 and TRBJ2-3, with 12 bases matching TRBD2. Trimming cost V 4 bases and J 8 bases; bases outside gene matches: 13. The CDR3 consists of 17 residues. The germline gives CDR1 SGHVS, CDR2 FQNEAQ. The CDR3 sequence: CASSSTIPSGGAFTQYF. The CDR3 bases are TGTGCCAGCAGCTCGACTATACCTAGCGGGGGGGCTTTTACGCAGTATTTT. Looking up the rest from reference TRBV7-8 and TRBJ2-3 gives the full variable domain: GAGVSQSPRYKVAKRGQDVALRCDPISGHVSLFWYQQALGQGPEFLTYFQNEAQLDKSGLPSDRFFAERPEGSVSTLKIQRTQQEDSAVYLCASSSTIPSGGAFTQYFGPGTRLTVL.

The chain recombines TRBV6-5 with TRBJ1-1, with 8 bases matching TRBD1. The germline gives CDR1 MNHEY, CDR2 SVGAGI. The CDR3 is made up of 14 amino acids. With 2 bases clipped from V and 2 bases from J, the junction kept 1 base outside the gene matches. The CDR3 protein is CASSYGQGNTEAFF. CDR3 nucleotide sequence: TGTGCCAGCAGTTACGGACAGGGTAACACTGAAGCTTTCTTT.

This clone has a single count. The chain is built from TRBV11-2 and TRBJ2-2; D is unresolved. The CDR3 spans 14 residues. In germline, CDR1 is SGHAT, CDR2 FQNNGV. V was shortened by 5 bases and J by 6 bases, with 13 bases between the two germline ends. CDR3: CASSLGPSAGELFF. In DNA, the CDR3 is TGTGCCAGCAGCCTGGGCCCTTCGGCCGGGGAGCTGTTTTTT.

V and J are TRBV7-6 and TRBJ2-3, with a tentative D call TRBD2 (6 bases). CDR1 and CDR2 from the germline V gene are SGHVS and FNYEAQ. V shed 4 bases and J shed 5 bases, with 16 bases lying between them. The CDR3 spans 15 residues. The CDR3 is CASSSSPGEEDTQYF. The DNA for the CDR3 is TGTGCCAGCAGCTCGAGCCCCGGGGAGGAAGATACGCAGTATTTT.

V gene TRBV10-2 combines with J gene TRBJ2-5, with TRBD2 matching 11 bases. Germline CDR1 WSHSY, CDR2 SAAADI. This CDR3 region has 16 residues. Trimming at V came to 3 bases and at J to 4 bases, leaving 7 bases not matched to a gene. CDR3 amino acids: CASSDRVAGGRETQYF. The CDR3 coding sequence is TGCGCCAGCAGTGACAGGGTAGCGGGGGGGCGAGAGACCCAGTACTTC.

The chain has TRBV18 and TRBJ2-2, with a possible D match to TRBD1 (5 bases). Germline CDR1 reads KGHSH; CDR2 reads LQKENI. Trimming took off 4 bases at V and 6 bases at J, with 9 bases between the two ends. The CDR3 covers 13 residues. CDR3 coding DNA: TGTGCCAGCTCACAAGGGGTACCCGGGGAGCTGTTTTTT. It is translated as CASSQGVPGELFF.